The clone carrying this T cell receptor beta chain was found a few times. Its antigen is still unknown. The CDR3 is 18 amino acids. V lost 4 bases and J lost 3, with 23 bases in between. Germline-derived CDR1 and CDR2 are SNHLY and FYNNEI. The record originates from a study of naive and memory T cell subsets. After the first PCR, alpha and beta chain libraries were processed separately. Overall study findings and caveats: Over 90% of naive TCR sequences appeared only once, unlike memory subsets. Diversity fell and Gini index rose from naive through CM, EM, EMRA.

Both TRBC1 and TRBC2 were covered by a beta constant-region primer of two equimolar oligonucleotides. Ligated cDNA was amplified by four rounds of PCR with nested alpha and beta constant-region primers and SP2. TCRdb re-analysed the UMI-ligation and nested PCR reads in MiXCR, keeping a single row per CDR3 protein. Counted here are some 83,000 distinct CDR3 sequences, around 12% occurring once; the ten biggest clones make up 0.75% to 1%. Sequences were obtained from central memory CD4+ T cells from blood. The chain couples TRBV2 to TRBJ2-3; TRBD2 is a possible D gene (6 bases). The TCR originated in a human donor in good health. CDR3 loop: CASSVSAGPTEGTDTQYF. The DNA for the CDR3 is TGTGCCAGCAGTGTTAGCGCGGGACCGACTGAGGGAACAGATACGCAGTATTTT.